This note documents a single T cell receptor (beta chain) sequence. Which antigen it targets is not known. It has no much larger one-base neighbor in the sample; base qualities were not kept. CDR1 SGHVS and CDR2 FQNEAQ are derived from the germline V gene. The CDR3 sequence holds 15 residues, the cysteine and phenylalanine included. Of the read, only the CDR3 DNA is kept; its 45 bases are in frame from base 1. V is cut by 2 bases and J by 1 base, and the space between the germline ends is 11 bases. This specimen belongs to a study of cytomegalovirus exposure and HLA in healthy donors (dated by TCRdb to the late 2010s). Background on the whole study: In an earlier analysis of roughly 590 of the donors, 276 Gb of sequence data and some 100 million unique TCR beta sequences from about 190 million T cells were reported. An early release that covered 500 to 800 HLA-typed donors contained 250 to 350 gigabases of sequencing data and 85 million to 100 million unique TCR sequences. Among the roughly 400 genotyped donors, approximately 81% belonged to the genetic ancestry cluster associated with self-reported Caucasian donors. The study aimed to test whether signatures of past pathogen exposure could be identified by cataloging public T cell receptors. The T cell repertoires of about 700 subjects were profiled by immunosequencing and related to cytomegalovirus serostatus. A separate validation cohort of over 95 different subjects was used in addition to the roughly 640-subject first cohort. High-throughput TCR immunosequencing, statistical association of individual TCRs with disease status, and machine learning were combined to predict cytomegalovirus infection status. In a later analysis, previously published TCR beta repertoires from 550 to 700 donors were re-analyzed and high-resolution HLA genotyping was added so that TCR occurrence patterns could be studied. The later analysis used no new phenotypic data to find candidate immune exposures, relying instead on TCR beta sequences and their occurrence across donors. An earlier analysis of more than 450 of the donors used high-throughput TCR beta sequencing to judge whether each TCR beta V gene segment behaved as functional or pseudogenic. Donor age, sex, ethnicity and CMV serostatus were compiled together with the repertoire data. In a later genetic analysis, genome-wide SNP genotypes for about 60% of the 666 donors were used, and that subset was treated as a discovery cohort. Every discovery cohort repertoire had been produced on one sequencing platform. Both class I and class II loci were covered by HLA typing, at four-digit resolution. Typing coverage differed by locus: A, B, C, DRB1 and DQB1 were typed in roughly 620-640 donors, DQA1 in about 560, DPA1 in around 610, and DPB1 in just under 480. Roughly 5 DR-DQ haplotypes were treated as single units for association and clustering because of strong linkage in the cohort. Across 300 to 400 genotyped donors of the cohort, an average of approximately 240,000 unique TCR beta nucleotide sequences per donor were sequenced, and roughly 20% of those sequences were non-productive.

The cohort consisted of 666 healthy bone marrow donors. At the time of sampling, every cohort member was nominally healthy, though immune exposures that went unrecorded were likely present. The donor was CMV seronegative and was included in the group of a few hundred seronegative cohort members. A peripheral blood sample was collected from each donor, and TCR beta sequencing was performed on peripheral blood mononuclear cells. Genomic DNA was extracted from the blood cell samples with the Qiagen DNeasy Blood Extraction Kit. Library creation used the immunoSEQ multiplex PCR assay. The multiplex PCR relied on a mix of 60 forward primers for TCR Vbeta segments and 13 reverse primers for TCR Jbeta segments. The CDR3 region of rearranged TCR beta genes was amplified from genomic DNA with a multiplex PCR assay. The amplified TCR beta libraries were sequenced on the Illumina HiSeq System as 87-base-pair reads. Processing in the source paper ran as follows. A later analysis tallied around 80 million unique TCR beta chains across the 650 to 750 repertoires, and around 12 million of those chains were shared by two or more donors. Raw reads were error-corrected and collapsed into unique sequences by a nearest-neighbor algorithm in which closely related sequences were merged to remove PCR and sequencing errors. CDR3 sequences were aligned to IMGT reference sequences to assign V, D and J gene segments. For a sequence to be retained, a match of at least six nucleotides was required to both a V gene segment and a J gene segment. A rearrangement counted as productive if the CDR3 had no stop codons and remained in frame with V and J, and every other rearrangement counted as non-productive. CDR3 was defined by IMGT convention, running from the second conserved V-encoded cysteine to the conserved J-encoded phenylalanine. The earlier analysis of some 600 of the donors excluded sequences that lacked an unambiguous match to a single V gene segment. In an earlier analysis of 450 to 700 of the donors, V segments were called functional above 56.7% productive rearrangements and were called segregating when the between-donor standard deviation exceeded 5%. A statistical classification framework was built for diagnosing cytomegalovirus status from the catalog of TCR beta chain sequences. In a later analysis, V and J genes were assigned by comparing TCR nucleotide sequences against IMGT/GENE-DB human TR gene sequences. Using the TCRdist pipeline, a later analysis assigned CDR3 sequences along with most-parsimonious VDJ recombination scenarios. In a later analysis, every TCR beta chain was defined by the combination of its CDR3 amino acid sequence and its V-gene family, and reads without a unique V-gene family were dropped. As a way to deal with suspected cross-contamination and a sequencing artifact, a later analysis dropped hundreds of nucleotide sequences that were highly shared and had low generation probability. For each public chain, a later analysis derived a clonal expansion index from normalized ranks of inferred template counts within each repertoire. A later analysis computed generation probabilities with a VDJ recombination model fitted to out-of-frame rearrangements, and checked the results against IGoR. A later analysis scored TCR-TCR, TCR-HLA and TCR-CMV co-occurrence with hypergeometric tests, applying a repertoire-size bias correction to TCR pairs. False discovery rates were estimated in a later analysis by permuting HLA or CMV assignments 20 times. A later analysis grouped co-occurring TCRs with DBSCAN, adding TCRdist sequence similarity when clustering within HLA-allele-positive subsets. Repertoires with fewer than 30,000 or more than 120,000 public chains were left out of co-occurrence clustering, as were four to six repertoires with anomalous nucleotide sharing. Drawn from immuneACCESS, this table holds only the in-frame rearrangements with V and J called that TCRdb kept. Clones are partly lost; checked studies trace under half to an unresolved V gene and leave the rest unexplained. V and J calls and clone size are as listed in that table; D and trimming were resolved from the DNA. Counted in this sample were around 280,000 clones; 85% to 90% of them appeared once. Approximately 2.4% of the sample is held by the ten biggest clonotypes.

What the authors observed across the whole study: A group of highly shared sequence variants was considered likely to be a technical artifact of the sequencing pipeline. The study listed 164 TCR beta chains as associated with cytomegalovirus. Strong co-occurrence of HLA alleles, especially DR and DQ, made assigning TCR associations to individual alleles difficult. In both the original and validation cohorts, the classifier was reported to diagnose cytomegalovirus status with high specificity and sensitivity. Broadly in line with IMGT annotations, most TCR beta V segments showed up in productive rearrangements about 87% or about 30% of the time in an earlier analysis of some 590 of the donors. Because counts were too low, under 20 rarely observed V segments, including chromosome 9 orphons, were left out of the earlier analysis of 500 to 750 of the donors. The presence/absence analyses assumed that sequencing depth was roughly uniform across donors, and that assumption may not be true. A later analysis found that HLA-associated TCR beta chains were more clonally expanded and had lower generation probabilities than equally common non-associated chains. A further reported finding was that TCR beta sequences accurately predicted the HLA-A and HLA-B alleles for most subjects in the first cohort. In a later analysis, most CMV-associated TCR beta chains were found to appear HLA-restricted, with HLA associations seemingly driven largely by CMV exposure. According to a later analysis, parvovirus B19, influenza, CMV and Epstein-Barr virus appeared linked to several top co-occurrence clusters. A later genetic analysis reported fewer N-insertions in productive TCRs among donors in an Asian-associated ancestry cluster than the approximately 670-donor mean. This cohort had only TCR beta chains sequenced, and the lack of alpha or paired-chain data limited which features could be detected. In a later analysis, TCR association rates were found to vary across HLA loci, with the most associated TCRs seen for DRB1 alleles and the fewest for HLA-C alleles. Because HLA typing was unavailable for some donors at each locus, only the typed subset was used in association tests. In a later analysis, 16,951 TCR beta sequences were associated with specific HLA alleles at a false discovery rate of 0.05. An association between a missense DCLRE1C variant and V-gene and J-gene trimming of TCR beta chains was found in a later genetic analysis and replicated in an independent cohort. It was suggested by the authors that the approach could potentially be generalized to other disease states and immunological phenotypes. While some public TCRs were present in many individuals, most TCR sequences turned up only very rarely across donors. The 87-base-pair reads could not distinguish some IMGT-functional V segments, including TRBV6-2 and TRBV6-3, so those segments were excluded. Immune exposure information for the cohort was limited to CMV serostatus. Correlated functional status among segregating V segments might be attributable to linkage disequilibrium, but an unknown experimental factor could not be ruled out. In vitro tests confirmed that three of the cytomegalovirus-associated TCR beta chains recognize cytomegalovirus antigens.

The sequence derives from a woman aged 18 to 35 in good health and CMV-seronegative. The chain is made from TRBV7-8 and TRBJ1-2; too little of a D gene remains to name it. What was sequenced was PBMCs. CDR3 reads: CASSLYGEINYGYTF. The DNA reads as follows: TGTGCCAGCAGCTTATATGGGGAGATTAACTATGGCTACACCTTC.